The rows below give T cell receptor beta chains drawn from one sample of a study of regulatory T cells in long-lasting Graves disease. TCRdb re-called the multiplex PCR reads with MiXCR, one entry per CDR3 protein. The sample shows some 500,000 distinct CDR3 sequences, around 15% of them seen only once. These sequences were also reported in another study, on T cells in Graves' hyperthyroidism and ophthalmopathy.

The sequencing here drew on peripheral blood mononuclear cells (PBMCs), taken at new diagnosis, from a patient treated with antithyroid drugs. The receptors were sampled from a woman in her forties or fifties with Graves disease. CDR3s include the opening cysteine and the closing phenylalanine or tryptophan. D genes are given only for firm matches. The size field is filled for only some rows; it gives once, few, many or a size class.

j_call clone_size d_call v_call cdr3_nt cdr3_aa
TRBJ1-1 . . TRBV19 TGTGCCAGTACCCCACGGGACGGGCACTCCTTAGCTTTCTTT CASTPRDGHSLAFF
TRBJ1-5 many . TRBV28 TGTGCCAGCACGGCCCCAGTTTACAATCAGCCCCAGCATTTT CASTAPVYNQPQHF
TRBJ1-2 many . TRBV12-5 TGTGCTAGTGGTTTGGGGGTTGCTAACTATGGCTACACCTTC CASGLGVANYGYTF
TRBJ2-1 once TRBD2 TRBV7-9 TGTGCCAGCAGCTTAGTCCCAACTAGCGCGTCCTACGATGAGCAGTTCTTC CASSLVPTSASYDEQFF
TRBJ1-2 few . TRBV27 TGTGCCAGCAGTTCTTCCAGGGGTCGGCTTTCTAACTATGGCTACACCTTC CASSSSRGRLSNYGYTF
TRBJ2-3 . TRBD2 TRBV30 TGTGCCTGGAGTGTACCGGGAAGCGGGGGTACGCAGTATTTT CAWSVPGSGGTQYF
TRBJ1-1 . . TRBV14 TGTGCCAGCAGCCAGCAGGGTGCGGCTTTCTTT CASSQQGAAFF
TRBJ1-1 . TRBD1 TRBV5-1 TGCGCCAGCAGCCTTATGACAGGGGACTATGAAGCTTTCTTT CASSLMTGDYEAFF
TRBJ2-3 few TRBD2 TRBV13 TGTGCCAGCAGCGACTTGCGGGGGGGGAGAGATACGCAGTATTTT CASSDLRGGRDTQYF
TRBJ1-2 few . TRBV5-6 TGTGCCAGCAGGCGGGACATTAACTATGGCTACACCTTC CASRRDINYGYTF
TRBJ2-2 few . TRBV2 TGTGCCAGCAGTGAAGGGGCGGGGGCGGCCGGGGAGCTGTTTTTT CASSEGAGAAGELFF
TRBJ2-2 few . TRBV12-5 TGTGCTAGTGGTTTGGGGGCCGGGACGGCTACCGGGGAGCTGTTTTTT CASGLGAGTATGELFF
TRBJ2-4 few TRBD1 TRBV7-9 TGTGCCAGCAGCCCACAGGGGGACATTCAGTACTTC CASSPQGDIQYF
TRBJ1-5 many TRBD1 TRBV2 TGTGCCAGCAGCAAAATGGGTCAGGGGGTCGCGCCCCAGCATTTT CASSKMGQGVAPQHF
TRBJ2-5 many TRBD2 TRBV2 TGTGCCAGCAGTACCCGGACTAGCGAGGAGCTAAGGGAGACCCAGTACTTC CASSTRTSEELRETQYF
TRBJ2-2 few TRBD1 TRBV9 TGTGCCAGCAGCGGGGACAGCCAGGCAGGGACCGGGGAGCTGTTTTTT CASSGDSQAGTGELFF
TRBJ2-7 . . TRBV20-1 TGCAGTGCCCGTGAGCCTGATCCAGGCGAGCAGTACTTC CSAREPDPGEQYF
TRBJ2-3 few . TRBV7-9 TGTGCCAGCAGCCGGAAGGGAGTTACGCAGTATTTT CASSRKGVTQYF
TRBJ2-7 many . TRBV3-1 TGTGCCAGCAGCCAGGGACAACTGAGCTCCTACGAGCAGTACTTC CASSQGQLSSYEQYF
TRBJ2-7 many . TRBV7-8 TGTGCCAGCAGCTTAGCGGAGGGCTCCTACGAGCAGTACTTC CASSLAEGSYEQYF
TRBJ1-2 few . TRBV19 TGTGCCAGTAGTTCTGGGGGGACTAAGGTCGACTATGGCTACACCTTC CASSSGGTKVDYGYTF
TRBJ2-1 few TRBD2 TRBV7-7 TGTGCTAGCAGTCGACTAGCGGGGGGGCTGGGTGAGCAGTTCTTC CASSRLAGGLGEQFF
TRBJ1-6 . TRBD1 TRBV20-1 TGCAGTGCAACCCGGGACAGTAATTCACCCCTCCACTTT CSATRDSNSPLHF
TRBJ1-1 . . TRBV5-1 TGCGCCAGCAGTTCACAGAGCCCCAGATCGAAGTTCGAAGCTTTCTTT CASSSQSPRSKFEAFF
TRBJ2-3 few TRBD2 TRBV12-3/TRBV12-4 TGTGCCAGCAGCCATAGCGGGGGTAGCACAGATACGCAGTATTTT CASSHSGGSTDTQYF
TRBJ2-3 many . TRBV7-2 TGTGCCAGCAGCCACCCCGGAGGGTTAGCAGATACGCAGTATTTT CASSHPGGLADTQYF
TRBJ2-3 . . TRBV5-1 TGCGCCAGCAGCTTGGCCCGGGGGGCGGACAGGGATACGCAGTATTTT CASSLARGADRDTQYF
TRBJ2-1 . . TRBV5-6 TGTGCCAGCAGCTTGAATAGTTATGAGCAGTTCTTC CASSLNSYEQFF
TRBJ2-5 . TRBD2 TRBV4-1 TGCGCCAGCAGCCGGGATAGCGGGGCTCTTTTTGTGACCCAGTACTTC CASSRDSGALFVTQYF
TRBJ2-7 many . TRBV12-3/TRBV12-4 TGTGCCAGCAGGCGCCTGGACCGTCCGGGGGACGAGCAGTACTTC CASRRLDRPGDEQYF
TRBJ1-1 many TRBD1 TRBV7-2 TGTGCCAGCAGCATCACGACAGGGGTGTCGGCTGGGCAGAACACTGAAGCTTTCTTT CASSITTGVSAGQNTEAFF
TRBJ2-1 many TRBD2 TRBV2 TGTGCCAGCAGTGTACCTCGGGGGGGTCCTACCAATGAGCAGTTCTTC CASSVPRGGPTNEQFF
TRBJ1-2 many . TRBV2 TGTGCCAGCACGCAGGGATACTATGGCTACACCTTC CASTQGYYGYTF
TRBJ2-1 many TRBD2 TRBV2 TGTGCCAGCAGTCGGGGGGGGTCCTACAATGAGCAGTTCTTC CASSRGGSYNEQFF
TRBJ1-5 many . TRBV5-5 TGTGCCAGCAGCATACAGCTTAGCAATCAGCCCCAGCATTTT CASSIQLSNQPQHF
TRBJ2-7 many TRBD2 TRBV7-8 TGTGCCAGCAGCTTTGATCCGGGACTAAATGACGAGCAGTACTTC CASSFDPGLNDEQYF
TRBJ1-1 many TRBD1 TRBV12-3/TRBV12-4 TGTGCCAGCAGTTTGGGACAGGGGGGAACTGAAGCTTTCTTT CASSLGQGGTEAFF
TRBJ1-5 few . TRBV12-3/TRBV12-4 TGTGCCAGCAGTTCCCGGACGGCGAGGGACAATCAGCCCCAGCATTTT CASSSRTARDNQPQHF
TRBJ1-1 many TRBD1 TRBV2 TGTGCCAGCAGTTATGAAGTCCAGGGGGCAAGGAACACTGAAGCTTTCTTT CASSYEVQGARNTEAFF
TRBJ2-3 once . TRBV6-2/TRBV6-3 TGTGCCAGCAGTTACTCCTCCAGGGGCCAAGGAGATACGCAGTATTTT CASSYSSRGQGDTQYF
TRBJ1-5 . . TRBV6-2/TRBV6-3 TGTGCCAGCAGTGAATTAGGGGTTGGCCAGCCCCAGCATTTT CASSELGVGQPQHF
TRBJ1-3 . . TRBV6-2/TRBV6-3 TGTGCCAGCAGTTACACCCAGTATCAACGAATGAGAAACACCATATATTTT CASSYTQYQRMRNTIYF
TRBJ1-1 few . TRBV13 TGTGCCAGCAGCTCATCACCTACTGAAGCTTTCTTT CASSSSPTEAFF
TRBJ2-6 . . TRBV2 TGTGCCAGCAGTGTTTTTTCTGGGGCCAACGTCCTGACTTTC CASSVFSGANVLTF
TRBJ1-2 few . TRBV29-1 TGCAGCGTTGAGTCTGTCGGGGGGGTTTATGGCTACACCTTC CSVESVGGVYGYTF
TRBJ1-4 many . TRBV12-3/TRBV12-4 TGTGCCAGCAGTTATGAGGGGGGAGAAAAACTGTTTTTT CASSYEGGEKLFF
TRBJ1-2 few TRBD1 TRBV7-9 TGTGCCAGCAGCTACGGGACAGGGTTTGATGGCTACACCTTC CASSYGTGFDGYTF
TRBJ2-7 few . TRBV18 TGTGCCAGCTCACCACAGGATTCCTTCTACGAGCAGTACTTC CASSPQDSFYEQYF
TRBJ2-2 few TRBD1 TRBV30 TGTGCTTGCCGACAGGGAATCGCGAACACCGGGGAGCTGTTTTTT CACRQGIANTGELFF
TRBJ1-1 many . TRBV28 TGTGCCAGCATACGGGGGGCTGAAACTGAAGCTTTCTTT CASIRGAETEAFF
TRBJ1-5 . . TRBV5-1 TGCGCCAGCAGCCCTAGACCGGGAAGCAATCAGCCCCAGCATTTT CASSPRPGSNQPQHF
TRBJ2-7 many TRBD1 TRBV7-6 TGTGCCAGCAGCTTAGACGGGACAGGGTTCGAGCAGTACTTC CASSLDGTGFEQYF
TRBJ2-2 . . TRBV7-3 TGTGCCAGCAGCTTATACGGGACGGCAGGGAACACCGGGGAGCTGTTTTTT CASSLYGTAGNTGELFF
TRBJ1-1 . . TRBV5-6 TGTGCCAGCAGAGTCGCAGGGGCCCTCCTCAACACTGAAGCTTTCTTT CASRVAGALLNTEAFF
TRBJ2-1 many . TRBV7-2 TGTGCCAGCAGCGACGGTTACTACTACAATGAGCAGTTCTTC CASSDGYYYNEQFF
TRBJ2-3 . . TRBV18 TGTGCCAGCTCAAGCACGGGTGAGACTAGCACAGATACGCAGTATTTT CASSSTGETSTDTQYF
TRBJ1-5 few . TRBV4-1 TGCGCCAGCAGCCAAGAAGGGGCAAAGGGTCTTAGCAATCAGCCCCAGCATTTT CASSQEGAKGLSNQPQHF
TRBJ1-5 many . TRBV6-1 TGTGCCAGCAGCAGGGGAGACCCCCGATCAAATAGCAATCAGCCCCAGCATTTT CASSRGDPRSNSNQPQHF
TRBJ2-3 few . TRBV9 TGTGCCAGCAGCGTTAGCGGAGGGGGAGGCACAGATACGCAGTATTTT CASSVSGGGGTDTQYF
TRBJ1-1 . TRBD1 TRBV28 TGTGCCAGCAGTGAAGACAGGGGGCGCGGGAACACTGAAGCTTTCTTT CASSEDRGRGNTEAFF